One and the same sample provided the 26 T cell receptor beta chains below, sequenced in a study of OX40 agonist ivuxolimab in advanced cancers. The protocol was immunoSEQ multiplex PCR, while the TCRdb copy is restricted to in-frame clones and leaves out a portion. The sample has about 62,000 clones, approximately 81% seen once. The input for sequencing was CD4+ or CD8+ T cells sorted from blood, taken in a trial of the OX40 agonist ivuxolimab. Receptors originate from an adult with an advanced solid tumor such as melanoma, head and neck, liver or kidney cancer.

The chain carries TRBV5-1 and TRBJ2-3; TRBD2 matches at 7 bases. The germline V gene has CDR1 SGHRS and CDR2 YFSETQ. This CDR3 spans 15 amino acids. The V segment lost 0 bases and the J segment 10 bases; nucleotides outside the gene matches: 11. The CDR3 reads CASSLVAGALGPQYF. The CDR3 region has the DNA TGCGCCAGCAGCTTGGTGGCGGGAGCGCTGGGGCCGCAGTATTTT.

The chain uses TRBV10-3 and TRBJ2-2; 12 nucleotides align to TRBD2. CDR1 and CDR2 (germline): ENHRY, SYGVKD. The CDR3 has 22 amino acids. J lost 1 base, V lost 3 bases, and 18 bases had no gene match. The CDR3 DNA follows: TGTGCCATCAGTGACTACGAGACCAAGACTAGCGGGGGTAATTTGAACACCGGGGAGCTGTTTTTT. It translates to CAISDYETKTSGGNLNTGELFF.

The chain has TRBV12-5 and TRBJ2-1; 11 bases align to TRBD2. This CDR3 comprises 16 residues. CDR1 and CDR2 from the germline V gene are LGHNT and FRNRAP. V lost 1 base and J lost 3; bases outside the gene matches: 2. CDR3 DNA sequence: TGTGCTAGTGGTTTGGCCACTAGCGGGGGCTACAATGAGCAGTTCTTC. This sequence encodes CASGLATSGGYNEQFF.

CDR3 sequence (DNA): TGTGCCAGCAGCCGGGGCAATCAGCCCCAGCATTTT. It specifies CASSRGNQPQHF. The J gene is TRBJ1-5, the V gene TRBV7-9; unclear D gene. V lost 5 bases and J lost 2, with 4 bases in between. The CDR3 contains 12 residues. Germline loops: CDR1 SEHNR, CDR2 FQNEAQ (reference sequence). Combining the CDR3 with reference TRBV7-9 and TRBJ1-5 gives the whole variable domain DTGVSQNPRHKITKRGQNVTFRCDPISEHNRLYWYRQTLGQGPEFLTYFQNEAQLEKSRLLSDRFSAERPKGSFSTLEIQRTEQGDSAMYLCASSRGNQPQHFGDGTRLSIL.

The chain recombines TRBV6-5 with TRBJ2-1; no clear D. Germline V gene data show CDR1 as MNHEY and CDR2 as SVGAGI. V lost 2 bases and J 6 bases, leaving 5 bases between the germline ends. The CDR3 covers 12 residues. The CDR3 spells CASSYNGNEQFF. The CDR3 region has the DNA TGTGCCAGCAGTTACAACGGCAATGAGCAGTTCTTC.

V gene TRBV5-1 combines with J gene TRBJ2-7, with D perhaps TRBD1 or TRBD2 (5 bases each). V lost 0 bases, J lost 0 bases, and 10 bases lay in between. The length of the CDR3 is 15 residues. From germline, CDR1 is SGHRS and CDR2 YFSETQ. As DNA, the CDR3 is TGCGCCAGCAGCTTGGACGGGACGGTCTCCTACGAGCAGTACTTC. Its protein is CASSLDGTVSYEQYF.

This chain uses TRBV18 with TRBJ1-4; TRBD1 matches at 9 bases. Losses at the gene ends were 1 base for V and 5 bases for J; bases not matched to a gene: 2. The CDR3 runs to 15 residues. Per the germline V gene, CDR1 is KGHSH and CDR2 is LQKENI. This CDR3 reads CASSPRDRVNEKLFF. In DNA form, the CDR3 reads TGTGCCAGCTCACCACGGGACAGGGTAAATGAAAAACTGTTTTTT. Looking up the rest from reference TRBV18 and TRBJ1-4 gives the full variable domain: NAGVMQNPRHLVRRRGQEARLRCSPMKGHSHVYWYRQLPEEGLKFMVYLQKENIIDESGMPKERFSAEFPKEGPSILRIQQVVRGDSAAYFCASSPRDRVNEKLFFGSGTQLSVL.

J is TRBJ2-1 and V is TRBV9; possibly TRBD1 for D (6 bases). This CDR3 contains 16 residues. Trimming removed 4 bases from V and 5 bases from J, with 19 bases in between. The germline CDR1 and CDR2 sequences are SGDLS and YYNGEE. The CDR3: CASSTRRSGVDNEQFF. The CDR3 nucleotides are TGTGCCAGCAGCACCCGGCGGTCAGGGGTAGACAATGAGCAGTTCTTC.

The V call is TRBV7-9, the J call TRBJ1-2; weak D call: TRBD1 (6 bases). The germline CDR1 and CDR2 sequences are SEHNR and FQNEAQ (reference sequence). The CDR3 is 16 amino acids. With 2 bases removed from V and 8 bases from J, the gap between germline ends came to 21 bases. CDR3: CASSLTDRRDIGGYTF. CDR3 in DNA: TGTGCCAGCAGCTTAACCGACAGGAGGGATATTGGCGGCTACACCTTC.

The rearrangement uses TRBV5-4 and TRBJ2-5; a weak D match, TRBD1 (7 bases). V lost 4 bases, J lost 3 bases, and 16 bases lay in between. Germline V gene sequence: CDR1 SGHNT, CDR2 YYREEE (reference sequence). CDR3 length: 15 amino acids. The CDR3 reads CASSALGGTEETQYF. CDR3 in DNA: TGTGCCAGCAGCGCCCTAGGGGGGACAGAAGAGACCCAGTACTTC.

As to this clone: One junction end does not reproduce the germline sequence, and a read error may be involved. The chain employs TRBV7-7 and TRBJ2-7; TRBD2 agrees at 11 bases. Per the germline V gene, CDR1 is SSHAT and CDR2 is FNYEAQ (reference sequence). The CDR3 contains 16 residues. The CDR3 spells CASSRLAGIPSYEQYF. DNA of the CDR3: TGTGCTAGCAGCCGACTAGCGGGGATTCCCTCCTACGAGCAGTACTTC.

The chain uses TRBV5-1 and TRBJ1-5; D is uncertain. The V gene lost 2 bases and the J gene lost 0 bases, with 9 bases spanning the gap. This CDR3 contains 15 residues. Germline V gives CDR1 SGHRS, CDR2 YFSETQ. CDR3 loop: CASSFLDYSNQPQHF. The CDR3, as DNA: TGCGCCAGCAGCTTTTTAGATTATAGCAATCAGCCCCAGCATTTT. Full variable domain (remainder filled in from reference TRBV5-1 and TRBJ1-5): KAGVTQTPRYLIKTRGQQVTLSCSPISGHRSVSWYQQTPGQGLQFLFEYFSETQRNKGNFPGRFSGRQFSNSRSEMNVSTLELGDSALYLCASSFLDYSNQPQHFGDGTRLSIL.

This chain links TRBV28 with TRBJ1-2; 7 nucleotides line up with TRBD1. The junction had 21 bases not matched to a gene; V was cut back by 6 bases and J by 5 bases. This CDR3 comprises 18 residues. Germline-derived CDR1 and CDR2 are MDHEN and SYDVKM. The CDR3 DNA reads as TGTGCCAGCAGGCCCCCTGGACAGGCAACCCGGCCAGATTATGGCTACACCTTC. Amino acid sequence: CASRPPGQATRPDYGYTF.

This clone was seen more than once but under ten times. This chain joins TRBV27 and TRBJ2-1; no firm D call. Trimming stripped 7 bases from V and 1 base from J, with 11 bases between. Germline loops: CDR1 MNHEY, CDR2 SMNVEV (reference sequence). The CDR3 loop spans 14 amino acids. This CDR3 reads CASKRVESYNEQFF. For the CDR3, the DNA is TGTGCCAGCAAAAGGGTGGAATCCTACAATGAGCAGTTCTTC.

The chain joins TRBV28 to TRBJ2-7; the match to TRBD2 covers 7 bases. V was pared by 6 bases and J by 7 bases, with 12 bases of the junction left unmatched. The CDR3 has 14 amino acids. Germline V CDR1 and CDR2: MDHEN, SYDVKM. The CDR3 spells CASSRGRDPWEQYF. DNA of the CDR3: TGTGCCAGCAGCCGAGGGAGGGACCCTTGGGAGCAGTACTTC.

This clone was recorded once. The V call is TRBV28, the J call TRBJ1-5; perhaps TRBD1 as D (5 bases). The CDR3 has 17 residues. The ends were cut back, 5 bases at V and 6 bases at J, with 23 bases in the middle. Germline CDR1 MDHEN, CDR2 SYDVKM. The CDR3 loop reads CASSHPSPRSGGQPQHF. CDR3 coding DNA: TGTGCCAGCAGTCACCCTTCGCCCCGGAGCGGGGGTCAGCCCCAGCATTTT.

This clone was recorded only once. A read error may produce the germline difference seen at one junction end. The V and J genes are TRBV6-1 and TRBJ2-7; perhaps TRBD1 as D (6 bases). The CDR3 has 15 amino acids. Germline values: CDR1 MNHNS, CDR2 SASEGT. This CDR3 reads CASSDGRGTSHEQYF. The CDR3 DNA follows: TGTGCCAGCAGTGACGGCAGGGGAACCTCCCACGAGCAGTACTTC.

The genes are TRBV27 and TRBJ2-3; 7 nucleotides line up with TRBD1. CDR3 length: 14 residues. Unmatched junction bases numbered 8, after V lost 5 bases and J lost 6 bases. Germline V gives CDR1 MNHEY, CDR2 SMNVEV (reference sequence). The CDR3: CASSKGTAADTQYF. CDR3 in DNA: TGTGCCAGCAGTAAAGGGACAGCTGCGGATACGCAGTATTTT.

This clone was detected only once. In DNA, the CDR3 is TGTGCCAGCACTGAGCGGGGGAGCAATGAGCAGTTCTTC. Translated: CASTERGSNEQFF. This rearrangement joins TRBV6-1 to TRBJ2-1; 8 bases are a match to TRBD2. V was clipped by 7 bases and J by 6 bases; unmatched bases: 5. This CDR3 is built from 13 residues. Germline CDR1 reads MNHNS; CDR2 reads SASEGT.

The chain couples TRBV18 to TRBJ2-7, with TRBD2 identical over 8 bases. Germline CDR1 reads KGHSH; CDR2 reads LQKENI. With V trimmed by 3 bases and J by 2 bases, 12 bases remained unmatched. CDR3 length: 17 residues. Here the CDR3 DNA reads TGTGCCAGCTCACCGTTTGAGGGGGGGACTAGTCCCTACGAGCAGTACTTC. It codes for CASSPFEGGTSPYEQYF.

This clone turned up a few times. The DNA of the CDR3 is TGCGCCAGCAGCGGGTCTTCAGACAATGAGCAGTTCTTC. Protein product: CASSGSSDNEQFF. The V call is TRBV4-1, the J call TRBJ2-1; the D is unclear. Trimming pared 5 bases from V and 5 bases from J, leaving 10 bases between. The CDR3 sequence is 13 residues long. Germline V gene lookup returns CDR1 MGHRA and CDR2 YSYEKL.

The chain has TRBV2 and TRBJ2-7; D is uncertain. The CDR3 is made up of 12 amino acids. Germline V gene data show CDR1 as SNHLY and CDR2 as FYNNEI. The V end was cut by 4 bases, the J end by 3 bases, with 7 bases between. The CDR3 DNA reads as TGTGCCAGCAGTGGAGGTGGCTACGAGCAGTACTTC. Residues: CASSGGGYEQYF.

The V gene is TRBV7-9, the J gene TRBJ1-1; D is undetermined. The CDR3 runs 11 residues. Germline values: CDR1 SEHNR, CDR2 FQNEAQ (reference sequence). V gave up 6 bases and J gave up 4 bases, with 6 bases separating them. As DNA, the CDR3 is TGTGCCAGCAGGAAAGGCACTGAAGCTTTCTTT. Its translation is CASRKGTEAFF.

The J gene is TRBJ2-1, the V gene TRBV15, with D hard to call. The CDR3 has 13 amino acids. Germline CDR1 LNHNV, CDR2 YYDKDF (reference sequence). The V gene lost 0 bases and the J gene lost 8 bases, with 8 bases spanning the gap. The CDR3 DNA reads as TGTGCCACCAGCAGAGACCCCTTTCATGAGCAGTTCTTC. Residues: CATSRDPFHEQFF.

The chain couples TRBV10-3 to TRBJ1-5; possibly TRBD1 for D (6 bases). This CDR3 has 15 amino acids. Germline V gene lookup returns CDR1 ENHRY and CDR2 SYGVKD. Trimming took off 6 bases at V and 2 bases at J, with 14 bases between the two ends. This CDR3 is CAISSGEEGNQPQHF. CDR3 sequence (DNA): TGTGCCATCAGCTCAGGGGAGGAGGGCAATCAGCCCCAGCATTTT.

The chain combines TRBV7-3 with TRBJ2-7; 7 nucleotides match TRBD1. Germline loops: CDR1 SGHTA, CDR2 FQGTGA. The CDR3 length is 11 residues. J was trimmed by 6 bases and V by 4 bases; bases with no gene match: 0. The CDR3 nucleotides read TGTGCCAGCAGCTCAGGGGGCGAGCAGTACTTC. As protein: CASSSGGEQYF.